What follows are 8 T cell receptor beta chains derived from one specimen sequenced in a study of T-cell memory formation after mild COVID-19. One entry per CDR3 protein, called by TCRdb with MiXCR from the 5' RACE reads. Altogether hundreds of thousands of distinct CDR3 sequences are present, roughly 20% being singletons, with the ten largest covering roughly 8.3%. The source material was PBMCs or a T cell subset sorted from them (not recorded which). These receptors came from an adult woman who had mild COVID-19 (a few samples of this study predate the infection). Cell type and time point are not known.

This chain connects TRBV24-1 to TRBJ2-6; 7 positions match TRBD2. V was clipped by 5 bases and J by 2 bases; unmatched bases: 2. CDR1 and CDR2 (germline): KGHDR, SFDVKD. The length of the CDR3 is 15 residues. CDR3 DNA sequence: TGTGCCACCAGTGTTGGGAGGGCTGGGGCCAACGTCCTGACTTTC. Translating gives CATSVGRAGANVLTF.

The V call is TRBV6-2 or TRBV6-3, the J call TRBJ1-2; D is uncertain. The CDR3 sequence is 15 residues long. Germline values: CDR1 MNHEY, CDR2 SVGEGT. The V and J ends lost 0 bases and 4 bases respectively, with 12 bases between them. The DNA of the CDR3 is TGTGCCAGCAGTTACTCGACGGCGGTTGCCTATGGCTACACCTTC. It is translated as CASSYSTAVAYGYTF.

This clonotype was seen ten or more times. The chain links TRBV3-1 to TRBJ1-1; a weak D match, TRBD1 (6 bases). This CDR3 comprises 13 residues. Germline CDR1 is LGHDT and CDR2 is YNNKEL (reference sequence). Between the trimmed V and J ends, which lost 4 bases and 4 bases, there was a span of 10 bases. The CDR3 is CASSPGVGTEAFF. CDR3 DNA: TGTGCCAGCAGCCCAGGGGTGGGCACTGAAGCTTTCTTT.

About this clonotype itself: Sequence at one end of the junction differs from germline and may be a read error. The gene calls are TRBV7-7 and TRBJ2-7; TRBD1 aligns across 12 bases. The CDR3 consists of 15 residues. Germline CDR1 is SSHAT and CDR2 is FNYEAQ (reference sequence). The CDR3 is CASSLGTGGGYEQYF. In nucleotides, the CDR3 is TGTGCTAGCAGCTTAGGGACAGGGGGCGGCTACGAGCAGTACTTC.

CDR3 residues: CASRRDRNTGELFF. The CDR3 coding sequence is TGTGCCAGCAGACGAGACAGGAACACCGGGGAGCTGTTTTTT. This chain uses TRBV7-9 with TRBJ2-2; D perhaps matches TRBD1 (5 bases). V lost 6 bases to trimming and J lost 1 base, with 9 bases between them. This CDR3 region has 14 residues. Germline CDR1 reads SEHNR; CDR2 reads FQNEAQ (reference sequence).

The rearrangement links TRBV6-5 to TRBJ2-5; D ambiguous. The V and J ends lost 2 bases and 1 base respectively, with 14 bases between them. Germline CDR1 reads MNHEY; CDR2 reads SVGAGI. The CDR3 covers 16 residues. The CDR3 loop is CASSYAADFVQETQYF. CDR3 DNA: TGTGCCAGCAGTTACGCGGCAGATTTCGTCCAAGAGACCCAGTACTTC.

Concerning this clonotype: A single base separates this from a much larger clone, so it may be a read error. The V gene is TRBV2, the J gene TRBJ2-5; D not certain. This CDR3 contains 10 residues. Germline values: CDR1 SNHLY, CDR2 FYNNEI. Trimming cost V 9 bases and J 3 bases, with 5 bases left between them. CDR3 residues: CARGEETQYF. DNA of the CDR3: TGTGCCAGGGGTGAAGAGACCCAGTACTTC. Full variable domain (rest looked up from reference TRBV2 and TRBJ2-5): EPEVTQTPSHQVTQMGQEVILRCVPISNHLYFYWYRQILGQKVEFLVSFYNNEISEKSEIFDDQFSVERPDGSNFTLKIRSTKLEDSAMYFCARGEETQYFGPGTRLLVL.

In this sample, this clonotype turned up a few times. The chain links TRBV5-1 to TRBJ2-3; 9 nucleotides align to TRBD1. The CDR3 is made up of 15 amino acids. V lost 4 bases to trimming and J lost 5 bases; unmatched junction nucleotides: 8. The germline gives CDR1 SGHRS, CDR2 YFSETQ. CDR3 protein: CASSRTGGIGDTQYF. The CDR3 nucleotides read TGCGCCAGCAGCCGTACAGGGGGCATCGGAGATACGCAGTATTTT.